These 11 T cell receptor beta chains originate from one sample sequenced in a study of blood T cell repertoires in COVID-19. Here immunoSEQ multiplex PCR was the method, and the copy in TCRdb shows in-frame clones only, minus some. The data show some 70,000 clones, with 90% seen just once and about 5% held by the top ten. The sequencing sample was made of peripheral blood. The receptors come from a middle-aged man with acute or convalescent COVID-19.

The chain links TRBV2 to TRBJ1-4, with D unresolved. The V gene lost 5 bases and the J gene lost 14 bases, with 18 bases spanning the gap. This CDR3 spans 13 amino acids. CDR1 and CDR2 (germline): SNHLY, FYNNEI. Here the CDR3 reads CASSQVGELTLFF. For the CDR3, the DNA is TGTGCCAGCAGTCAGGTCGGGGAACTAACCCTGTTTTTT.

The chain couples TRBV9 to TRBJ1-3; the D gene is possibly TRBD1 (6 bases). Trimming removed 3 bases at V and 2 bases at J, with 12 bases between. The germline V gene encodes CDR1 SGDLS and CDR2 YYNGEE. The length of the CDR3 is 15 residues. CDR3 bases: TGTGCCAGCAGCGGCGGGGGCCGAACTGGAAACACCATATATTTT. This codes for CASSGGGRTGNTIYF.

The chain combines TRBV5-1 with TRBJ2-5, with a possible D match to TRBD1 (5 bases). The length of the CDR3 is 16 residues. V was clipped by 0 bases and J by 1 base, with 13 bases between them. Germline V gene sequence: CDR1 SGHRS, CDR2 YFSETQ. The CDR3 DNA sequence: TGCGCCAGCAGCTTGGCCCGAAGGGGTTCCCAAGAGACCCAGTACTTC. Its translation: CASSLARRGSQETQYF.

The V gene is TRBV3-1 (or the pseudogene TRBV3-2), the J gene TRBJ1-3; 8 nucleotides agree with TRBD1. CDR3 size: 15 residues. With V trimmed by 1 base and J by 4 bases, 3 bases remained unmatched. CDR1 is LGHDT, CDR2 YNNKEL, per germline (reference sequence). CDR3 sequence (DNA): TGTGCCAGCAGCCAAGTCTGGACAGGGGGAAACACCATATATTTT. Protein product: CASSQVWTGGNTIYF.

In DNA, the CDR3 is TGCGCCAGCAGCTTACAGGGGGTCACTAATGAAAAACTGTTTTTT. Translating it yields CASSLQGVTNEKLFF. The genes are TRBV5-1 and TRBJ1-4, with 8 bases matching TRBD1. The CDR3 totals 15 residues. Germline V gives CDR1 SGHRS, CDR2 YFSETQ. V gave up 2 bases and J gave up 2 bases; unmatched junction bases: 2.

J is TRBJ2-1 and V is TRBV19; 9 nucleotides line up with TRBD2. J lost 1 base, V lost 5 bases, and 9 bases had no gene match. The CDR3 sequence is 17 residues long. Per germline, CDR1 LNHDA and CDR2 SQIVND (reference sequence). This chain's CDR3 is CASSLIAGVGSYNEQFF. The DNA of the CDR3 is TGTGCCAGTAGTCTTATAGCGGGAGTTGGGTCCTACAATGAGCAGTTCTTC. Combining the CDR3 with reference TRBV19 and TRBJ2-1 gives the whole variable domain DGGITQSPKYLFRKEGQNVTLSCEQNLNHDAMYWYRQDPGQGLRLIYYSQIVNDFQKGDIAEGYSVSREKKESFPLTVTSAQKNPTAFYLCASSLIAGVGSYNEQFFGPGTRLTVL.

The rearrangement uses TRBV5-1 and TRBJ2-4; tentatively, D is TRBD1 (5 bases). Deletions cut 0 bases from V and 7 bases from J, with 14 bases between. The CDR3 loop spans 15 amino acids. Germline values: CDR1 SGHRS, CDR2 YFSETQ. For the CDR3, the DNA is TGCGCCAGCAGCTTGGCCGTGACCAAGGGGAACATTCAGTACTTC. Translation gives CASSLAVTKGNIQYF. The full variable domain, in which reference TRBV5-1 and TRBJ2-4 provide the parts outside the CDR3, is KAGVTQTPRYLIKTRGQQVTLSCSPISGHRSVSWYQQTPGQGLQFLFEYFSETQRNKGNFPGRFSGRQFSNSRSEMNVSTLELGDSALYLCASSLAVTKGNIQYFGAGTRLSVL.

V and J are TRBV27 and TRBJ2-1; weak D call: TRBD1 (8 bases). Germline-derived CDR1 and CDR2 are MNHEY and SMNVEV (reference sequence). This CDR3 contains 14 residues. V was cut by 3 bases and J by 10 bases, with 16 bases left in between. The DNA of the CDR3 is TGTGCCAGCAGTTTCTACAACAGGGGGGGGGAGCAGTTCTTC. As protein: CASSFYNRGGEQFF.

In this sample, this clone turned up once. The rearrangement uses TRBV16 and TRBJ2-7; TRBD1 is a possible D gene (6 bases). CDR3 length: 12 amino acids. V lost 2 bases and J lost 4, with 6 bases in between. In germline, CDR1 is KGHSY, CDR2 FQNENV. The CDR3, as DNA: TGTGCCAGCAGCCAAACAGGGTACGAGCAGTACTTC. Amino acid sequence: CASSQTGYEQYF.

The chain is built from TRBV11-2 and TRBJ2-5, with D perhaps matching TRBD1 (5 bases). V dropped 5 bases and J dropped 4 bases, with 8 bases sitting between them. This CDR3 contains 12 residues. Germline V gene lookup returns CDR1 SGHAT and CDR2 FQNNGV. The CDR3 DNA follows: TGTGCCAGCAGCGGCAGGGCAGAGACCCAGTACTTC. Encoded protein: CASSGRAETQYF.

The rearrangement links TRBV15 to TRBJ2-3; possibly TRBD1 for D (5 bases). V dropped 0 bases and J dropped 5 bases, with 6 bases sitting between them. The CDR3 totals 13 residues. Germline V gives CDR1 LNHNV, CDR2 YYDKDF (reference sequence). This chain's CDR3 is CATSRDQGDTQYF. In nucleotides, the CDR3 is TGTGCCACCAGCAGAGATCAGGGAGATACGCAGTATTTT.